Following are 26 T cell receptor beta chains from one sample sequenced in a study of STAT5B mutations in CD4+ large granular lymphocyte leukemia. The data were produced by immunoSEQ multiplex PCR, yet TCRdb's version contains in-frame clones alone and is incomplete. The sample yields around 30,000 clones, around 80% seen once. What was sequenced was CD4+ T cells from blood buffy coats. The receptors shown here come from a human donor in good health.

V is TRBV18 and J is TRBJ2-6, with a tentative D call TRBD2 (5 bases). CDR3 length equals 17 residues. Germline loops: CDR1 KGHSH, CDR2 LQKENI. Trimming pared 3 bases from V and 0 bases from J, leaving 12 bases between. CDR3 loop: CASSPGIGRSGANVLTF. CDR3 nucleotides: TGTGCCAGCTCACCCGGGATTGGCCGCTCTGGGGCCAACGTCCTGACTTTC.

The V call is TRBV18, the J call TRBJ2-5, with D hard to call. Trimming removed 2 bases from V and 3 bases from J, with 7 bases in between. The CDR3 loop spans 13 amino acids. CDR1 and CDR2 from the germline V gene are KGHSH and LQKENI. The CDR3 DNA reads as TGTGCCAGCTCACCAGGGGTGGAAGAGACCCAGTACTTC. This codes for CASSPGVEETQYF.

The J gene is TRBJ2-1, the V gene TRBV6-1; 12 bases fit TRBD2. CDR3 length: 16 residues. The trim removed 4 bases at V and 5 bases at J, leaving 6 bases unmatched. Germline CDR1 is MNHNS and CDR2 is SASEGT. CDR3 residues: CASSALAGGPDNEQFF. CDR3 sequence (DNA): TGTGCCAGCAGTGCCCTAGCGGGAGGGCCGGACAATGAGCAGTTCTTC.

This chain links TRBV6-5 with TRBJ2-2, with D perhaps given as TRBD1 or TRBD2 (6 bases each). This CDR3 is 15 amino acids long. Germline loops: CDR1 MNHEY, CDR2 SVGAGI. The ends were cut back, 2 bases at V and 5 bases at J, with 12 bases in the middle. CDR3 coding DNA: TGTGCCAGCAGTTACCTGGGGGGCTTTACCGGGGAGCTGTTTTTT. Amino acids: CASSYLGGFTGELFF.

This chain links TRBV5-1 with TRBJ2-3, with TRBD1 identical over 7 bases. After removal of 0 bases from V and 4 bases from J, the junction contained 5 bases not matched to a gene. CDR3 size: 15 residues. The germline CDR1 and CDR2 sequences are SGHRS and YFSETQ. The CDR3 region has the DNA TGCGCCAGCAGCTTGGACGGGACAGTTCCAGATACGCAGTATTTT. Translation gives CASSLDGTVPDTQYF.

This chain connects TRBV30 to TRBJ2-7; 7 bases fit TRBD2. CDR1 is GTSNPN, CDR2 SVGIG, per germline (reference sequence). CDR3 size: 13 residues. J gave up 2 bases and V 1 base, and 2 bases lay outside the gene matches. The CDR3: CAWSELAAYEQYF. The CDR3 DNA reads as TGTGCCTGGAGTGAGCTAGCGGCCTACGAGCAGTACTTC.

The chain links TRBV6-1 to TRBJ2-7, with 8 bases lining up with TRBD1. Germline CDR1 and CDR2: MNHNS and SASEGT. With 6 bases clipped from V and 0 bases from J, the junction kept 4 bases outside the gene matches. The CDR3 runs to 14 residues. The CDR3 sequence is CASSWDRTSYEQYF. CDR3 in DNA: TGTGCCAGCAGCTGGGACAGGACCTCCTACGAGCAGTACTTC.

The chain joins TRBV2 to TRBJ2-1; 10 bases are shared with TRBD2. Germline V gene data show CDR1 as SNHLY and CDR2 as FYNNEI. CDR3 length: 14 amino acids. V was pared by 3 bases and J by 6 bases, with 2 bases of the junction left unmatched. The CDR3 DNA reads TGTGCCAGCAGTGAGAGCGGGGGGGCCAATGAGCAGTTCTTC. Encoded protein: CASSESGGANEQFF.

V gene TRBV9 combines with J gene TRBJ2-5, with 8 bases identical to TRBD1. V shed 4 bases, J shed 5 bases, and the junction held 13 bases outside the gene matches. CDR1 SGDLS and CDR2 YYNGEE come from the germline V gene. The CDR3 covers 16 residues. CDR3 protein: CASSPAPDRGYETQYF. CDR3 sequence (DNA): TGTGCCAGCAGCCCAGCCCCCGACAGGGGATACGAGACCCAGTACTTC.

This sequence joins TRBV7-6 and TRBJ2-7; D not resolved. This CDR3 has 12 amino acids. CDR1 and CDR2 from the germline V gene are SGHVS and FNYEAQ. The V end was cut by 4 bases, the J end by 7 bases, with 11 bases between. CDR3 nucleotide sequence: TGTGCCAGCAGCTCAACATCTACGGAGCAGTACTTC. Translation: CASSSTSTEQYF.

This clone has just a few counts. V gene TRBV9 combines with J gene TRBJ2-2; 7 bases are shared with TRBD2. The V segment lost 6 bases and the J segment 3 bases; nucleotides outside the gene matches: 5. Germline V gene lookup returns CDR1 SGDLS and CDR2 YYNGEE. This CDR3 spans 14 amino acids. CDR3 sequence reads: CASMTGGYTGELFF. The DNA for the CDR3 is TGTGCCAGCATGACCGGGGGGTACACCGGGGAGCTGTTTTTT.

The J gene is TRBJ2-5, the V gene TRBV7-6; 8 bases agree with TRBD2. Germline CDR1 and CDR2: SGHVS and FNYEAQ. With 5 bases clipped from V and 4 bases from J, the junction kept 9 bases outside the gene matches. There are 15 residues in the CDR3. CDR3 sequence: CASSPGSGGSETQYF. For the CDR3, the DNA is TGTGCCAGCAGCCCAGGCTCGGGGGGGTCAGAGACCCAGTACTTC.

CDR3 sequence: CAIRQGGVNTEAFF. CDR3 DNA sequence: TGTGCCATCAGACAAGGGGGGGTGAACACTGAAGCTTTCTTT. The V and J genes are TRBV10-3 and TRBJ1-1; D may be TRBD1 (6 bases). Germline V gene data show CDR1 as ENHRY and CDR2 as SYGVKD. The CDR3 has 14 residues. Trimming shortened V by 6 bases and J by 0 bases, and 11 bases separated the two germline ends.

The CDR3 region is CAWRLGSPTDTQYF. Here the CDR3 DNA reads TGTGCCTGGAGATTAGGCAGTCCCACAGATACGCAGTATTTT. The V gene is TRBV30, the J gene TRBJ2-3; no clear D gene. Trimming pared 3 bases from V and 2 bases from J, leaving 12 bases between. This CDR3 contains 14 residues. CDR1 is GTSNPN and CDR2 is SVGIG in the germline V gene (reference sequence).

The chain employs TRBV19 and TRBJ2-3; 11 bases line up with TRBD2. The CDR3 spans 16 residues. Germline assignment: CDR1 LNHDA and CDR2 SQIVND (reference sequence). Trimming cost V 3 bases and J 6 bases; bases outside gene matches: 8. The CDR3 protein is CASSILAGGSPDTQYF. In DNA form, the CDR3 reads TGTGCCAGTAGTATCCTAGCGGGGGGCAGCCCGGATACGCAGTATTTT.

This chain links TRBV5-6 with TRBJ1-1; TRBD1 aligns across 9 bases. The junction had 20 bases not matched to a gene; V was cut back by 4 bases and J by 7 bases. CDR3 length: 18 amino acids. Germline V gene lookup returns CDR1 SGHDT and CDR2 YYEEEE. CDR3 region: CASSRAAGTGWRQDEAFF. The CDR3 DNA follows: TGTGCCAGCAGCAGAGCCGCCGGGACAGGGTGGCGTCAGGATGAAGCTTTCTTT. The whole variable domain, filled in from reference TRBV5-6 and TRBJ1-1, reads DAGVTQSPTHLIKTRGQQVTLRCSPKSGHDTVSWYQQALGQGPQFIFQYYEEEERQRGNFPDRFSGHQFPNYSSELNVNALLLGDSALYLCASSRAAGTGWRQDEAFFGQGTRLTVV.

The gene calls are TRBV7-2 and TRBJ2-7, with TRBD2 identical over 7 bases. With V trimmed by 3 bases and J by 0 bases, 8 bases remained unmatched. CDR3 length: 16 amino acids. The V gene's germline CDR1 is SGHTA and CDR2 FQGNSA. CDR3: CASSFIRRGSSYEQYF. CDR3 coding DNA: TGTGCCAGCAGCTTCATACGGCGGGGGAGCTCCTACGAGCAGTACTTC.

The CDR3 bases are TGTGCCAGCAGCCGGGGGCCCGGACTAGCGGACAATGAGCAGTTCTTC. This gives the protein CASSRGPGLADNEQFF. This chain joins TRBV5-4 and TRBJ2-1, with 10 bases aligning to TRBD2. This CDR3 comprises 16 residues. CDR1 SGHNT and CDR2 YYREEE come from the germline V gene (reference sequence). The ends lost 4 bases at V and 5 bases at J; junction bases unmatched: 9.

This clone was picked up one time. V is TRBV7-2 and J is TRBJ2-3, with TRBD2 as a possible D gene (6 bases). V dropped 5 bases and J dropped 1 base, with 19 bases sitting between them. Germline-derived CDR1 and CDR2 are SGHTA and FQGNSA. The CDR3 is 17 residues long. CDR3 residues: CASSPQATSRGTDTQYF. CDR3 DNA: TGTGCCAGCAGCCCCCAGGCGACTAGTAGGGGCACAGATACGCAGTATTTT. Drawing the rest from reference TRBV7-2 and TRBJ2-3, the complete variable domain is GAGVSQSPSNKVTEKGKDVELRCDPISGHTALYWYRQSLGQGLEFLIYFQGNSAPDKSGLPSDRFSAERTGGSVSTLTIQRTQQEDSAVYLCASSPQATSRGTDTQYFGPGTRLTVL.

This clone was detected a few times. This chain's CDR3 is CASSQEGWRRNTIYF. CDR3 coding DNA: TGTGCCAGCAGCCAAGAGGGGTGGAGGAGAAACACCATATATTTT. This chain connects TRBV4-2 to TRBJ1-3; no reliable D call. Trimming removed 0 bases from V and 5 bases from J, with 11 bases in between. This CDR3 spans 15 amino acids. Germline V gene data show CDR1 as LGHNA and CDR2 as YNFKEQ.

The chain recombines TRBV28 with TRBJ2-7; 12 bases agree with TRBD2. Germline lookup yields CDR1 MDHEN and CDR2 SYDVKM. J gave up 6 bases and V 7 bases, and 10 bases lay outside the gene matches. The CDR3 is made up of 15 amino acids. The chain's CDR3 is CASKDTLAGGREQYF. The CDR3 DNA follows: TGTGCCAGCAAAGACACACTAGCGGGAGGCCGCGAGCAGTACTTC.

The sample holds one count of this clone. J is TRBJ1-1 and V is TRBV6-1; D ambiguous. V was clipped by 3 bases and J by 0 bases, with 5 bases between them. CDR3 length: 13 amino acids. The germline gives CDR1 MNHNS, CDR2 SASEGT. The DNA for the CDR3 is TGTGCCAGCAGTGACAGCCTGAACACTGAAGCTTTCTTT. The encoded protein is CASSDSLNTEAFF.

This chain links TRBV25-1 with TRBJ2-7, with 12 bases lining up with TRBD1. V lost 2 bases to trimming and J lost 3 bases; unmatched junction nucleotides: 5. Germline-derived CDR1 and CDR2 are MGHDK and SYGVNS. This CDR3 has 16 amino acids. Here the CDR3 reads CASSEGGTGGHYEQYF. The CDR3 bases are TGTGCCAGCAGTGAAGGGGGGACAGGGGGCCACTACGAGCAGTACTTC.

The gene calls are TRBV10-3 and TRBJ1-6; 7 nucleotides line up with TRBD1. Germline loops: CDR1 ENHRY, CDR2 SYGVKD. V trimming: 11 bases; J trimming: 5 bases; junction bases outside the gene matches: 3. This CDR3 is 12 amino acids long. The CDR3 is CAAGGDNSPLHF. The CDR3 nucleotides read TGTGCCGCAGGGGGAGATAATTCACCCCTCCACTTT.

In DNA, the CDR3 is TGTGCCAGCTCACCGGCCAGGTTCAAAGATACGCAGTATTTT. Translated: CASSPARFKDTQYF. The chain uses TRBV18 and TRBJ2-3; D is unresolved. With 3 bases removed from V and 5 bases from J, the gap between germline ends came to 12 bases. The germline V gene has CDR1 KGHSH and CDR2 LQKENI. CDR3 length: 14 amino acids. Full variable domain (missing parts from reference TRBV18 and TRBJ2-3): NAGVMQNPRHLVRRRGQEARLRCSPMKGHSHVYWYRQLPEEGLKFMVYLQKENIIDESGMPKERFSAEFPKEGPSILRIQQVVRGDSAAYFCASSPARFKDTQYFGPGTRLTVL.

This clone was detected only once. The chain employs TRBV5-4 and TRBJ1-2; D call uncertain. CDR3 length equals 13 residues. CDR1 is SGHNT and CDR2 is YYREEE in the germline V gene (reference sequence). V lost 3 bases and J 3 bases, leaving 9 bases between the germline ends. Here the CDR3 reads CASSSSTDYGYTF. The CDR3 DNA reads as TGTGCCAGCAGCTCCAGTACGGACTATGGCTACACCTTC.